Listed here are 6 T cell receptor beta chains from one sample, sequenced in a study of graft-versus-host responses after intestinal transplantation. Profiling relied on immunoSEQ multiplex PCR, and the TCRdb table lists in-frame clones only, not all of them. The table records 23,000 or so clones, 25% to 35% of them present only once. Researchers placed 200,000 CFSE-labeled responder cells in culture with 200,000 irradiated, violet-dye-labeled stimulator cells. Here the sequenced sample was alloreactive CD8+ T cells from a mixed lymphocyte reaction culture, taken before intestinal transplant. Subset specified: CFSE-low proliferating T cells sorted from roughly 6-day pre-transplant mixed lymphocyte reaction (GvH or HvG direction). Receptor source: a human patient who received an intestinal transplant.

The V call is TRBV9, the J call TRBJ1-6; weak D call: TRBD1 (6 bases). The CDR3 runs to 15 residues. The V and J ends lost 3 bases and 6 bases respectively, with 13 bases between them. Germline-derived CDR1 and CDR2 are SGDLS and YYNGEE. DNA for the CDR3: TGTGCCAGCAGCGGCCGGGACACCGCTAATTCACCCCTCCACTTT. Protein sequence: CASSGRDTANSPLHF.

This clone was detected only once. The chain links TRBV6-5 to TRBJ2-1, with 12 bases lining up with TRBD2. The germline CDR1 and CDR2 sequences are MNHEY and SVGAGI. This CDR3 has 15 residues. V was clipped by 2 bases and J by 10 bases; unmatched bases: 6. The CDR3 sequence is CASSYGLAGGGEQFF. For the CDR3, the DNA is TGTGCCAGCAGTTACGGGCTAGCGGGAGGGGGGGAGCAGTTCTTC.

The table lists this clone with a few counts. The V and J genes are TRBV2 and TRBJ1-4; a possible D gene is TRBD1 (5 bases). The CDR3 runs to 14 residues. The germline V gene encodes CDR1 SNHLY and CDR2 FYNNEI. V was trimmed by 6 bases and J by 8 bases, leaving 16 bases between them. The CDR3 nucleotides read TGTGCCAGCAGCTGGGACGGCCGTGAGGAAAAACTGTTTTTT. Translation gives CASSWDGREEKLFF.

The sample holds a few counts of this clone. This chain links TRBV7-6 with TRBJ2-1, with D maybe TRBD1 (5 bases). This CDR3 comprises 13 residues. The germline V and J ends were trimmed by 4 bases and 2 bases, with 6 bases remaining between them. Germline CDR1 is SGHVS and CDR2 is FNYEAQ. CDR3 loop: CASSWTTYNEQFF. The CDR3 DNA follows: TGTGCCAGCAGCTGGACAACCTACAATGAGCAGTTCTTC.

This clone is classed as medium-sized. The rearrangement uses TRBV6-5 and TRBJ2-2; D uncertain. Per the germline V gene, CDR1 is MNHEY and CDR2 is SVGAGI. CDR3 length: 13 residues. The V gene lost 2 bases and the J gene lost 8 bases, with 9 bases spanning the gap. CDR3 region: CASSYRLGGELFF. DNA of the CDR3: TGTGCCAGCAGTTACCGTCTTGGGGGGGAGCTGTTTTTT.

The chain employs TRBV5-1 and TRBJ2-3, with D perhaps TRBD2 (5 bases). This CDR3 spans 13 amino acids. The V and J ends lost 0 bases and 7 bases respectively, with 9 bases between them. Germline V gene data show CDR1 as SGHRS and CDR2 as YFSETQ. CDR3 bases: TGCGCCAGCAGCTTGGTGGGAGCTAATACGCAGTATTTT. It translates to CASSLVGANTQYF.